Listed here is a single T cell receptor (beta chain). Method: immunoSEQ multiplex PCR; TCRdb's copy keeps in-frame clones and lacks some. In the table there are some 110,000 clones, around 83% of which are singletons. The CDR3 has 15 amino acids. Trimming pared 0 bases from V and 3 bases from J, leaving 9 bases between. Germline V CDR1 and CDR2: SGHVS, FNYEAQ. The data are from a study of T cell clones after liver transplantation. The receptor's source is a human donor who received a liver transplant. The chain has TRBV7-6 and TRBJ2-1; no definite D call. This sample comprised CD4+ T cells from blood, obtained before liver transplant. The CDR3 coding sequence is TGTGCCAGCAGCTTAGCCACCATGAACTACAATGAGCAGTTCTTC. This sequence encodes CASSLATMNYNEQFF.